The 20 T cell receptor beta chains presented below share a single source sample, sequenced in a study of blood T cells in healthy people across ages. Through a sample-barcoded 5' primer and a J-beta primer mix, a second PCR was run for roughly 7 to 11 cycles. TCRdb re-analysed the 5' RACE reads in MiXCR, keeping a single row per CDR3 protein. The sample has about 1.1 million distinct CDR3 sequences, roughly two fifths seen once. The sequencing sample was made of blood. These TCRs come from a man younger than 35 in good health.

The rearrangement uses TRBV3-1 and TRBJ2-7; no clear D gene. Trimming stripped 0 bases from V and 3 bases from J, with 12 bases between. The length of the CDR3 is 15 residues. Germline CDR1 and CDR2: LGHDT and YNNKEL (reference sequence). The CDR3 DNA reads TGTGCCAGCAGCCAAGATCTGGAGAGAGGCTACGAGCAGTACTTC. As protein: CASSQDLERGYEQYF.

The chain recombines TRBV19 with TRBJ1-1, with D maybe TRBD1 (6 bases). The CDR3 has 15 amino acids. V was cut by 7 bases and J by 4 bases, with 19 bases left in between. Germline V lookup: CDR1 LNHDA, CDR2 SQIVND (reference sequence). CDR3 in amino acids: CASTIRRGRSTEAFF. The DNA of the CDR3 is TGTGCCAGTACCATACGCAGGGGTAGATCCACTGAAGCTTTCTTT.

This clonotype was seen ten or more times. The chain combines TRBV4-2 with TRBJ1-1; tentatively, D is TRBD1 (6 bases). This CDR3 is built from 15 residues. V lost 1 base and J 6 bases, leaving 15 bases between the germline ends. Germline V CDR1 and CDR2: LGHNA, YNFKEQ. CDR3 amino acids: CASSQVTGKNAEAFF. CDR3 sequence (DNA): TGTGCCAGCAGCCAAGTAACAGGGAAAAACGCTGAAGCTTTCTTT.

This clonotype has a handful of counts. This chain links TRBV28 with TRBJ1-1; D remains ambiguous. The CDR3 has 14 residues. Germline V gene data show CDR1 as MDHEN and CDR2 as SYDVKM. V lost 3 bases and J lost 3, with 11 bases in between. The DNA of the CDR3 is TGTGCCAGCAGTTTGTACAGTGAATACACTGAAGCTTTCTTT. Translated, it gives CASSLYSEYTEAFF.

This sequence joins TRBV25-1 and TRBJ1-1, with 7 bases matching TRBD1. The CDR3 sequence is 15 residues long. Germline V gene lookup returns CDR1 MGHDK and CDR2 SYGVNS. J was trimmed by 3 bases and V by 3 bases; bases with no gene match: 7. CDR3 in DNA: TGTGCCAGCAGTGACCACAGGGGTAGGGACACTGAAGCTTTCTTT. Protein sequence: CASSDHRGRDTEAFF.

In its sample, this clonotype was seen a few times. The CDR3 nucleotides are TGTGCCAGCAGCCGTCGGGATAACTATGGCTACACCTTC. This sequence encodes CASSRRDNYGYTF. V gene TRBV7-8 combines with J gene TRBJ1-2; no definite D call. The V end lost 5 bases, the J end lost 1 base, and 8 bases lay between the germline ends. CDR3 size: 13 residues. CDR1 is SGHVS, CDR2 FQNEAQ, per germline.

The rearrangement uses TRBV11-2 and TRBJ2-4; the match to TRBD2 covers 7 bases. The J call may be wrong; the DNA end is better matched by TRBJ2-5. Germline V gene data show CDR1 as SGHAT and CDR2 as FQNNGV. The CDR3 length is 14 residues. DNA of the CDR3: TGTGCCAGCGGCCCTGGGACTATCCAAGAGACCCAGTACTTC. It is translated as CASGPGTIQETQYF.

A word on this clonotype: Its ends do not fully match the called genes, so a read error is possible. This chain connects TRBV12-3 or TRBV12-4 to TRBJ2-2, with D perhaps TRBD2 (7 bases). This CDR3 region has 13 residues. The CDR3 here is CASLGGATGKLFF. The DNA for the CDR3 is TGTGCCAGCCTTGGGGGGGCCACCGGGAAGCTGTTTTTT.

V gene TRBV9 combines with J gene TRBJ2-1; 7 bases agree with TRBD2. The CDR3 is made up of 16 amino acids. V lost 0 bases, J lost 4 bases, and 7 bases stayed unmatched. CDR1 SGDLS and CDR2 YYNGEE come from the germline V gene. DNA for the CDR3: TGTGCCAGCAGCGTAGATCCTAGCGGTCGATACAATGAGCAGTTCTTC. Its protein is CASSVDPSGRYNEQFF. Full variable domain (outside the CDR3, taken from reference TRBV9 and TRBJ2-1): DSGVTQTPKHLITATGQRVTLRCSPRSGDLSVYWYQQSLDQGLQFLIQYYNGEERAKGNILERFSAQQFPDLHSELNLSSLELGDSALYFCASSVDPSGRYNEQFFGPGTRLTVL.

The sample holds a few counts of this clonotype. CDR3 DNA: TGCGCCAGCAGCCAACGCACACGGGACACTGAAGCTTTCTTT. Protein sequence: CASSQRTRDTEAFF. This chain links TRBV4-3 with TRBJ1-1; D is undetermined. Germline loops: CDR1 LGHNA, CDR2 YSLEER. This CDR3 contains 14 residues. The germline V and J ends were trimmed by 2 bases and 3 bases, with 10 bases remaining between them.

The J gene is TRBJ2-1, the V gene TRBV21-1; the listed D gene, TRBD1, was not tested against the DNA. TRBV21-1 is given as a pseudogene. The CDR3 totals 20 residues. The CDR3 bases are TGTGCCAGCAGCCACGATCAACGTTTGGCGGGGGCCTACGACTACAATGAGCAGTTCTTC. Amino acids: CASSHDQRLAGAYDYNEQFF.

Remarks on this clonotype: Relative to the germline gene, one junction end is altered; a read error may explain this. The V gene is TRBV4-3, the J gene TRBJ1-1; D not resolved. This CDR3 is built from 13 residues. The germline V gene has CDR1 LGHNA and CDR2 YSLEER. The CDR3 is CASSQALNAEAFF. The CDR3 region has the DNA TGCGCCAGCAGCCAAGCGCTGAACGCTGAAGCTTTCTTT.

The chain has TRBV30 and TRBJ1-1, with D tentatively TRBD1 (5 bases). There are 12 residues in the CDR3. The germline V gene encodes CDR1 GTSNPN and CDR2 SVGIG (reference sequence). V lost 8 bases and J lost 4, with 14 bases in between. The CDR3 region has the DNA TGTGCCGGGGGTAGCGGAAGCACTGAAGCTTTCTTT. Encoded protein: CAGGSGSTEAFF.

A remark on this clonotype: An end of the junction differs from the germline gene, which may be a read error. V gene TRBV20-1 combines with J gene TRBJ1-2, with TRBD1 as a possible D gene (5 bases). From germline, CDR1 is DFQATT and CDR2 SNEGSKA (reference sequence). This CDR3 is 11 amino acids long. The CDR3 DNA reads as TGCAGTACTAGCGGGGGCTATGGCTACACCTTC. This codes for CSTSGGYGYTF.

This chain connects TRBV7-2 to TRBJ1-1; D unresolved. The germline V gene has CDR1 SGHTA and CDR2 FQGNSA. The CDR3 has 15 residues. The V gene lost 1 base and the J gene lost 8 bases, with 17 bases spanning the gap. The CDR3 protein is CASSLEGIQVTEAFF. The DNA of the CDR3 is TGTGCCAGCAGCTTAGAGGGAATTCAAGTAACGGAAGCTTTCTTT.

The genes are TRBV27 and TRBJ1-6; TRBD1 agrees at 11 bases. The CDR3 spans 16 residues. Trimming cost V 2 bases and J 8 bases; bases outside gene matches: 5. Germline CDR1 MNHEY, CDR2 SMNVEV (reference sequence). CDR3 nucleotides: TGTGCCAGCAGTTTAGGACAGGGGGCAACGCATTCACCCCTCCACTTT. Amino acid sequence: CASSLGQGATHSPLHF.

In the case of this clonotype: At one boundary the junction diverges from the germline segment, which might be a read error. The chain carries TRBV28 and TRBJ2-5, with unresolved D. Germline V lookup: CDR1 MDHEN, CDR2 SYDVKM. The CDR3 runs to 13 residues. The DNA of the CDR3 is TGTGCCGGCAGTTTTGTCAGTCAAGAGACCCAGTACTTC. Protein sequence: CAGSFVSQETQYF.

The chain links TRBV2 to TRBJ2-1; D gene ambiguous. Germline assignment: CDR1 SNHLY and CDR2 FYNNEI. V dropped 3 bases and J dropped 0 bases, with 12 bases sitting between them. The CDR3 is made up of 16 amino acids. The CDR3 DNA follows: TGTGCCAGCAGTGAGGGCAGAATGACCTCCTACAATGAGCAGTTCTTC. Encoded protein: CASSEGRMTSYNEQFF.

This chain connects TRBV4-3 to TRBJ2-5; TRBD2 matches at 16 bases. The V and J ends lost 3 bases and 11 bases, in that order; junction bases with no gene match: 12. Germline V gene lookup returns CDR1 LGHNA and CDR2 YSLEER. The CDR3 length is 17 residues. The CDR3 here is CASSQGTSGGALNEQYF. DNA of the CDR3: TGCGCCAGCAGCCAGGGGACTAGCGGGGGGGCCTTAAATGAGCAGTACTTC.

The DNA for the CDR3 is TGCAGTGCTAGAGACCGCCGAACCATCCTAGGGGAGCAGTTCTTC. Its translation: CSARDRRTILGEQFF. This chain links TRBV20-1 with TRBJ2-1; unclear D gene. There are 15 residues in the CDR3. Trimming shortened V by 0 bases and J by 10 bases, and 19 bases separated the two germline ends. Germline values: CDR1 DFQATT, CDR2 SNEGSKA (reference sequence).